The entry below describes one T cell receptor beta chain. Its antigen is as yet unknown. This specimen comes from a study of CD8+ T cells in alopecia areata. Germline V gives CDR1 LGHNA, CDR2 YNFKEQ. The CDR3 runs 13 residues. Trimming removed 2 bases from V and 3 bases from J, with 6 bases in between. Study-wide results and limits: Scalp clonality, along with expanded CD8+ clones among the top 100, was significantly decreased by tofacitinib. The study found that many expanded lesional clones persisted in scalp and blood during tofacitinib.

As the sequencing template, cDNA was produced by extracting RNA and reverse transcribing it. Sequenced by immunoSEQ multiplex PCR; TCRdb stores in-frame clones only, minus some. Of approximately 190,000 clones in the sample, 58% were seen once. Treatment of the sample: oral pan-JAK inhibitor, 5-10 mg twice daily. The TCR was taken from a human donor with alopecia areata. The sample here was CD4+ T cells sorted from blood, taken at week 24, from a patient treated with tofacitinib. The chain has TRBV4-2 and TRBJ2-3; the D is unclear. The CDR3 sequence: CASSQIGTDTQYF. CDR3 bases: TGTGCCAGCAGCCAAATAGGAACAGATACGCAGTATTTT.